The clone carrying this TCR beta chain was counted only a few times. Its specificity is unknown. The CDR3 length is 14 residues. V dropped 1 base and J dropped 5; count of bases not matched to a gene: 1. The germline CDR1 and CDR2 sequences are MDHEN and SYDVKM. The sample belongs to a study of cytomegalovirus exposure and HLA in healthy donors. Points from the study as a whole: The authors later linked a missense DCLRE1C variant to TCR beta V- and J-gene trimming.

Amplification used 60 Vbeta primers and 13 Jbeta primers. Measured with immunoSEQ multiplex PCR; TCRdb has only the in-frame clones, and not every one. The sample yields under 200,000 clones, over 80% seen once. V usage is TRBV28 and J usage is TRBJ1-5; 8 positions match TRBD1. This sequence was found in a girl between 5 and 17 years old in good health and CMV-seropositive. Sequencing was done on a sample of PBMCs. Written as DNA, the CDR3 is TGTGCCAGCAGTTTATCGGACAGGGATCAGCCCCAGCATTTT. It is translated as CASSLSDRDQPQHF.